The 19 T cell receptor beta chains in this list originate from one sample, sequenced in a study of shared clonotypes between healthy human individuals. Sequencing was performed with immunoSEQ multiplex PCR; in TCRdb, only in-frame clones are kept and a portion is missing. This sample has around 2,000,000 clones; roughly 94% occur once, and the top ten carry 0.13%. Source material: naive CD4+ T cells sorted from blood. As to subset: CD45RA+ positively selected. These receptors were obtained from a man aged 18 to 35 in good health.

The J gene is TRBJ2-1, the V gene TRBV7-9; 14 bases align to TRBD2. With V trimmed by 5 bases and J by 9 bases, 6 bases remained unmatched. The CDR3 is 15 residues long. Germline V gives CDR1 SEHNR, CDR2 FQNEAQ (reference sequence). CDR3 DNA: TGTGCCAGCAGCCGCGGGACTAGCGGGAGCGGTGAGCAGTTCTTC. Its translation: CASSRGTSGSGEQFF.

This clone was detected only once. Other DNA sequences within the sample encode an identical CDR3. V and J are TRBV11-2 and TRBJ1-1; D gene unclear. The V gene lost 1 base and the J gene lost 5 bases, with 8 bases spanning the gap. Germline lookup yields CDR1 SGHAT and CDR2 FQNNGV. This CDR3 region has 13 residues. CDR3 sequence: CASSLVLGTEAFF. CDR3 nucleotide sequence: TGTGCCAGCAGCTTAGTATTAGGTACTGAAGCTTTCTTT. The full variable domain, rest sourced from reference TRBV11-2 and TRBJ1-1, is EAGVAQSPRYKIIEKRQSVAFWCNPISGHATLYWYQQILGQGPKLLIQFQNNGVVDDSQLPKDRFSAERLKGVDSTLKIQPAKLEDSAVYLCASSLVLGTEAFFGQGTRLTVV.

The gene calls are TRBV5-4 and TRBJ1-4; D is ambiguous. V lost 2 bases to trimming and J lost 0 bases, with 8 bases between them. Germline V CDR1 and CDR2: SGHNT, YYREEE (reference sequence). The CDR3 totals 15 residues. CDR3: CASSFIGATNEKLFF. The CDR3 DNA reads TGTGCCAGCAGCTTTATCGGCGCAACTAATGAAAAACTGTTTTTT.

This chain uses TRBV5-4 with TRBJ2-2; weak D call: TRBD1 (5 bases). V gave up 4 bases and J gave up 11 bases, with 18 bases separating them. This CDR3 contains 14 residues. Germline CDR1 and CDR2: SGHNT and YYREEE (reference sequence). The CDR3 sequence: CASSPYTGHDELFF. The CDR3 nucleotides are TGTGCCAGCAGCCCTTACACCGGACATGACGAGCTGTTTTTT.

V and J are TRBV5-1 and TRBJ2-3; no firm D call. Germline V gives CDR1 SGHRS, CDR2 YFSETQ. The CDR3 has 12 residues. The ends were cut back, 4 bases at V and 3 bases at J, with 6 bases in the middle. CDR3 nucleotide sequence: TGCGCCAGCAGCAAACCTACAGATACGCAGTATTTT. Protein product: CASSKPTDTQYF.

This chain links TRBV7-3 with TRBJ2-7, with TRBD1 matching 7 bases. Trimming removed 7 bases from V and 6 bases from J; junction bases left unmatched: 9. The CDR3 has 13 amino acids. Germline V gene lookup returns CDR1 SGHTA and CDR2 FQGTGA. CDR3 nucleotides: TGTGCCAGCAAACTCCGGGACAGCACCGAGCAGTACTTC. Its translation: CASKLRDSTEQYF.

The chain employs TRBV6-5 and TRBJ2-1; no reliable D call. V was shortened by 2 bases and J by 10 bases, with 12 bases between the two germline ends. The CDR3 contains 13 residues. The germline V gene encodes CDR1 MNHEY and CDR2 SVGAGI. CDR3 DNA sequence: TGTGCCAGCAGTTACGACACATGGGTCGAGCAGTTCTTC. Protein: CASSYDTWVEQFF.

The chain employs TRBV9 and TRBJ2-1; TRBD2 might be the D (5 bases). Germline CDR1 reads SGDLS; CDR2 reads YYNGEE. Trimming left V 4 bases short and J 3 bases short, with 14 bases between. The CDR3 runs to 15 residues. CDR3 sequence reads: CASSQRTAGYNEQFF. The CDR3 nucleotides are TGTGCCAGCAGCCAGCGGACGGCCGGCTACAATGAGCAGTTCTTC.

The chain employs TRBV11-3 and TRBJ2-1; TRBD2 matches at 7 bases. The CDR3 contains 15 residues. Germline V CDR1 and CDR2: SGHNT, YENEEA. V shed 1 base, J shed 6 bases, and the junction held 6 bases outside the gene matches. This CDR3 reads CASSLVSASGNEQFF. For the CDR3, the DNA is TGTGCCAGCAGCTTAGTTTCGGCTAGCGGCAATGAGCAGTTCTTC.

This sequence joins TRBV4-2 and TRBJ1-2; no clear D gene. Deletions cut 2 bases from V and 8 bases from J, with 18 bases between. CDR1 is LGHNA, CDR2 YNFKEQ, per germline. CDR3 size: 15 residues. CDR3 DNA: TGTGCCAGCAGCCAACGCGAGGTTTTGCCGGTCGGCTACACCTTC. Protein sequence: CASSQREVLPVGYTF.

This chain joins TRBV15 and TRBJ1-1, with D possibly matching TRBD1 (5 bases). The CDR3 has 16 residues. Germline V gives CDR1 LNHNV, CDR2 YYDKDF (reference sequence). V shed 1 base and J shed 4 bases, with 16 bases lying between them. The CDR3, as DNA: TGTGCCACCAGCAGAGGTGGGGGGTTGGGGCGCACTGAAGCTTTCTTT. Translated: CATSRGGGLGRTEAFF.

The J gene is TRBJ1-2, the V gene TRBV5-1; the match to TRBD1 covers 7 bases. The V gene's germline CDR1 is SGHRS and CDR2 YFSETQ. The CDR3 has 14 amino acids. V lost 4 bases to trimming and J lost 2 bases; unmatched junction nucleotides: 5. For the CDR3, the DNA is TGCGCCAGCAGCGCCGGGACAGAAAACTATGGCTACACCTTC. Its translation: CASSAGTENYGYTF.

The chain couples TRBV28 to TRBJ2-3; 15 positions agree with TRBD2. Germline CDR1 and CDR2: MDHEN and SYDVKM. The length of the CDR3 is 19 residues. Trimming at V came to 7 bases and at J to 4 bases, leaving 15 bases not matched to a gene. The CDR3, as DNA: TGTGCCAGCATATCCCACGGACTAGCGGGGGGGCCTCAGTCAGATACGCAGTATTTT. Translating it yields CASISHGLAGGPQSDTQYF.

The chain links TRBV7-2 to TRBJ2-5; D remains unclear. This CDR3 has 13 amino acids. Deletions cut 5 bases from V and 0 bases from J, with 7 bases between. Germline V gives CDR1 SGHTA, CDR2 FQGNSA. This CDR3 reads CASSQKNQETQYF. In DNA, the CDR3 is TGTGCCAGCAGCCAGAAGAACCAAGAGACCCAGTACTTC.

The CDR3 sequence: CASSLGGPSDYGYTF. The CDR3 nucleotides read TGCGCCAGCAGCTTGGGCGGGCCGTCGGACTATGGCTACACCTTC. The rearrangement links TRBV5-1 to TRBJ1-2, with D uncertain. Deletions cut 0 bases from V and 3 bases from J, with 12 bases between. Germline V lookup: CDR1 SGHRS, CDR2 YFSETQ. The CDR3 sequence is 15 residues long.

V is TRBV5-1 and J is TRBJ2-7; maybe TRBD2 (6 bases). The CDR3 is 17 amino acids. Germline CDR1 and CDR2: SGHRS and YFSETQ. Trimming pared 1 base from V and 0 bases from J, leaving 17 bases between. CDR3 residues: CASSLYRLGDSSYEQYF. The CDR3 DNA follows: TGCGCCAGCAGCTTGTACCGTCTGGGGGACTCCTCCTACGAGCAGTACTTC.

Comments on this clone: Possible read error: a much larger clone is one base away. The chain employs TRBV5-1 and TRBJ2-7; D unresolved. The V gene lost 4 bases and the J gene lost 0 bases, with 5 bases spanning the gap. CDR1 SGHRS and CDR2 YFSETQ come from the germline V gene. This CDR3 spans 12 amino acids. The CDR3 reads CASSPSSYEQYF. The DNA for the CDR3 is TGCGCCAGCAGCCCGAGCTCCTACGAGCAGTACTTC.

V is TRBV6-5 and J is TRBJ2-3; D call uncertain. Between the trimmed V and J ends, which lost 7 bases and 5 bases, there was a span of 7 bases. Germline V lookup: CDR1 MNHEY, CDR2 SVGAGI. The CDR3 is 11 residues long. CDR3 coding DNA: TGTGCCAGCATCCTAGGAGATACGCAGTATTTT. Its protein is CASILGDTQYF.

V gene TRBV6-1 combines with J gene TRBJ2-7; D may be TRBD2 (5 bases). Germline V lookup: CDR1 MNHNS, CDR2 SASEGT. V was pared by 6 bases and J by 2 bases, with 14 bases between. The CDR3 totals 14 residues. The CDR3 reads CASRLTYGAYEQYF. Here the CDR3 DNA reads TGTGCCAGCAGATTAACCTACGGGGCCTACGAGCAGTACTTC.